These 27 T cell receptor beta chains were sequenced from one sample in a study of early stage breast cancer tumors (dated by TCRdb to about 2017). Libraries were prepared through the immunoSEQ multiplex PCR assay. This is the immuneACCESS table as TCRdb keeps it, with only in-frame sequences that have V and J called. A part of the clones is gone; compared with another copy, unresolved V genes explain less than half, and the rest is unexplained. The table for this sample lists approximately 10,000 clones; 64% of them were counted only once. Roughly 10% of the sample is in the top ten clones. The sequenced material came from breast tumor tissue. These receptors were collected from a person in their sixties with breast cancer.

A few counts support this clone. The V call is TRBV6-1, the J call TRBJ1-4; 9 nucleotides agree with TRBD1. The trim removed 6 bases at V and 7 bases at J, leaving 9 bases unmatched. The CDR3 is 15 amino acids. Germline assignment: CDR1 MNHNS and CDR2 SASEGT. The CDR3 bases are TGTGCCAGCAGCCAAGAGGGGACAGGGAGTGAAAAACTGTTTTTT. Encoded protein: CASSQEGTGSEKLFF.

The CDR3 DNA reads as TGTGCCAGCAGTGAGGTGGACTCCCCGAATGGGCAGTACTTC. Its translation: CASSEVDSPNGQYF. J is TRBJ2-7 and V is TRBV2, with D possibly TRBD2 on 5 matching bases. This CDR3 region has 14 residues. Trimming cost V 3 bases and J 9 bases, with 18 bases left between them. CDR1 and CDR2 (germline): SNHLY, FYNNEI.

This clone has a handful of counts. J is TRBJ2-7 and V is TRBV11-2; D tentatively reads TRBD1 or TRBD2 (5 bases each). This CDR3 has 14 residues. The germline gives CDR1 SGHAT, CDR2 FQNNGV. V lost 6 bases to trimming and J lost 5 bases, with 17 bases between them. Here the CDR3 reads CASRSPGPGNEQYF. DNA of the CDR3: TGTGCCAGCAGGTCCCCGGGACCGGGGAACGAGCAGTACTTC.

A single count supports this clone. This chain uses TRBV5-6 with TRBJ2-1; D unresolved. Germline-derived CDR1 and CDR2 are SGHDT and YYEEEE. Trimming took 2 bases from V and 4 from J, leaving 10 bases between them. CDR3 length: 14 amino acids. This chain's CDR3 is CASSLFALYNEQFF. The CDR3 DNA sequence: TGTGCCAGCAGCTTATTTGCCTTATACAATGAGCAGTTCTTC.

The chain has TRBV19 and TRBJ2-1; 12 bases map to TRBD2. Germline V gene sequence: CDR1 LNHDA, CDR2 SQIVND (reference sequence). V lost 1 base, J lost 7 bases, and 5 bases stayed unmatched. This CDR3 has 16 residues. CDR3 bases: TGTGCCAGTAGTATAGTCCTAGCGGGAGGGCCAAATGAGCAGTTCTTC. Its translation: CASSIVLAGGPNEQFF.

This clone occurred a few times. The CDR3 is CASSLSSVGELFF. In nucleotides, the CDR3 is TGTGCCAGCAGCTTAAGTAGCGTCGGGGAGCTGTTTTTT. The chain is built from TRBV11-3 and TRBJ2-2, with a possible D match to TRBD2 (5 bases). The CDR3 length is 13 residues. With 2 bases removed from V and 7 bases from J, the gap between germline ends came to 8 bases. Germline-derived CDR1 and CDR2 are SGHNT and YENEEA.

CDR3 sequence reads: CAWSLGTGYGYTF. Written as DNA, the CDR3 is TGTGCCTGGAGTTTAGGGACAGGCTATGGCTACACCTTC. This chain links TRBV30 with TRBJ1-2; 8 nucleotides agree with TRBD1. The CDR3 runs 13 residues. Germline-derived CDR1 and CDR2 are GTSNPN and SVGIG (reference sequence). With V trimmed by 2 bases and J by 4 bases, 3 bases remained unmatched.

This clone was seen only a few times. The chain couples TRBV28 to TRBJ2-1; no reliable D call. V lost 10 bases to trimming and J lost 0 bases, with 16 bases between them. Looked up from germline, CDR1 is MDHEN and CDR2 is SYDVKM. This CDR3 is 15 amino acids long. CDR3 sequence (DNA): TGTGCCACAATAGAGACTCTCCTCTCCTACAATGAGCAGTTCTTC. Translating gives CATIETLLSYNEQFF.

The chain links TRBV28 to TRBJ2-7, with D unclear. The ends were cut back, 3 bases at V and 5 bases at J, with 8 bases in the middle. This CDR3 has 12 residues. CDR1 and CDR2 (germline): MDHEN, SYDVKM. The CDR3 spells CASSFWGNEQYF. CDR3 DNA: TGTGCCAGCAGTTTTTGGGGAAACGAGCAGTACTTC.

CDR3 loop: CASTPSGYYGYTF. DNA for the CDR3: TGTGCCAGCACCCCAAGTGGATACTATGGCTACACCTTC. This chain joins TRBV6-6 and TRBJ1-2; D gene uncertain. Germline CDR1 reads MNHNY; CDR2 reads SVGAGI (reference sequence). Trimming took off 7 bases at V and 3 bases at J, with 12 bases between the two ends. The CDR3 contains 13 residues.

The CDR3 is CASSPPTGRYTDTQYF. The CDR3, as DNA: TGTGCCAGCAGTCCGCCGACAGGCCGCTACACAGATACGCAGTATTTT. V is TRBV28 and J is TRBJ2-3, with D possibly matching TRBD1 (6 bases). V dropped 5 bases and J dropped 2 bases, with 17 bases sitting between them. This CDR3 is built from 16 residues. CDR1 is MDHEN and CDR2 is SYDVKM in the germline V gene.

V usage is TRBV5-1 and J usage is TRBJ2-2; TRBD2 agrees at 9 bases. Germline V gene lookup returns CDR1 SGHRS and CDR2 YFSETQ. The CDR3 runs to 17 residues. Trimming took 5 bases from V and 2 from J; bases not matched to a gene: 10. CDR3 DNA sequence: TGCGCCAGCAGACGCAAAGAAGCGGGAGGCAACACCGGGGAGCTGTTTTTT. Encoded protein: CASRRKEAGGNTGELFF.

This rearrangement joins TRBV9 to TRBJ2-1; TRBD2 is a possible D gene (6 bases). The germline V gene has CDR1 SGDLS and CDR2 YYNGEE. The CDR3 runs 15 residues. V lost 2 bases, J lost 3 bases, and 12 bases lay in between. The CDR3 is CASSVEGEVYNEQFF. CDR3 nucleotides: TGTGCCAGCAGCGTGGAAGGGGAGGTCTACAATGAGCAGTTCTTC.

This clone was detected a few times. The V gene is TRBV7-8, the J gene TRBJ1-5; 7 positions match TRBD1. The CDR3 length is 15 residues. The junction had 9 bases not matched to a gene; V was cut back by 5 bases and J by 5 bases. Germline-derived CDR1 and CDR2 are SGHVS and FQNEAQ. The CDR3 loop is CASSAMTGPYQPQHF. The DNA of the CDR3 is TGTGCCAGCAGCGCAATGACAGGGCCTTATCAGCCCCAGCATTTT.

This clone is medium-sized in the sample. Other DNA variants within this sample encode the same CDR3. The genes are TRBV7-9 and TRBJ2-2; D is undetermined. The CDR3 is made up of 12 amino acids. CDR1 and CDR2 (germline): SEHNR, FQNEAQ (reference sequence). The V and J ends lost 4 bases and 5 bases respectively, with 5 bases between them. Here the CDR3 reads CASSSPTGELFF. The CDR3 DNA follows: TGTGCCAGCAGCTCTCCTACCGGGGAGCTGTTTTTT.

DNA of the CDR3: TGTGCCAGCAGCTTGGGGGTAGCGGGGCAAGAGACCCAGTACTTC. This sequence encodes CASSLGVAGQETQYF. V usage is TRBV5-5 and J usage is TRBJ2-5; TRBD2 matches 8 bases. The trim removed 0 bases at V and 2 bases at J, leaving 3 bases unmatched. CDR3 length: 15 residues. Germline CDR1 reads SGHKS; CDR2 reads YYEKEE (reference sequence).

The CDR3, as DNA: TGTGCCAGCAGTGACACACTAGCGGGAAACAATGAGCAGTTCTTC. Its protein is CASSDTLAGNNEQFF. The gene calls are TRBV6-4 and TRBJ2-1, with TRBD2 identical over 10 bases. Germline lookup yields CDR1 MRHNA and CDR2 SNTAGT. The CDR3 totals 15 residues. Trimming at V came to 2 bases and at J to 5 bases, leaving 3 bases not matched to a gene.

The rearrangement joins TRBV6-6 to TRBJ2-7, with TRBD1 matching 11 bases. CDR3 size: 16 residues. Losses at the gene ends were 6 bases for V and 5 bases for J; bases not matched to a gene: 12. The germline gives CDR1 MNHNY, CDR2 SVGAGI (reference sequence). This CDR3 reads CASSVGQGALLHEQYF. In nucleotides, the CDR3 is TGTGCCAGCAGCGTCGGACAGGGGGCGCTTCTCCACGAGCAGTACTTC.

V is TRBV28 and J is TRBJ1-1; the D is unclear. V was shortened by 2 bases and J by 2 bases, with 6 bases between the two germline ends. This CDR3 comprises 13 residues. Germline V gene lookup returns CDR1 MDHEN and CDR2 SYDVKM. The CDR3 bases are TGTGCCAGCAGTTTACCGGTAAACACTGAAGCTTTCTTT. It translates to CASSLPVNTEAFF.

DNA for the CDR3: TGTGCCAGCAGTGAAAACTCCAGGGGGGGCCAAGAGACCCAGTACTTC. Its translation is CASSENSRGGQETQYF. The chain links TRBV2 to TRBJ2-5; D might be TRBD1 or TRBD2, each matching 7 bases. This CDR3 has 16 amino acids. The V end was cut by 2 bases, the J end by 1 base, with 14 bases between. Germline assignment: CDR1 SNHLY and CDR2 FYNNEI.

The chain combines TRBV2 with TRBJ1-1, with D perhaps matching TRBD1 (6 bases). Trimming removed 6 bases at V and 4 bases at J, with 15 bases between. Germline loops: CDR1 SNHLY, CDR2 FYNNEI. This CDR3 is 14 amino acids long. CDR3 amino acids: CASSLYSRGTEAFF. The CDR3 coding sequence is TGTGCCAGCAGCCTTTATTCCAGGGGCACTGAAGCTTTCTTT. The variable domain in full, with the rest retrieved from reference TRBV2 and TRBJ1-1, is EPEVTQTPSHQVTQMGQEVILRCVPISNHLYFYWYRQILGQKVEFLVSFYNNEISEKSEIFDDQFSVERPDGSNFTLKIRSTKLEDSAMYFCASSLYSRGTEAFFGQGTRLTVV.

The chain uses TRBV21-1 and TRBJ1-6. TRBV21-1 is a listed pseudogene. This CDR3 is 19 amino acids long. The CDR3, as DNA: TGTGCCAGCAGCTCCACAGGGAGAGGGAGGTGTTCCTATAATTCACCCCTCCACTTT. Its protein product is CASSSTGRGRCSYNSPLHF.

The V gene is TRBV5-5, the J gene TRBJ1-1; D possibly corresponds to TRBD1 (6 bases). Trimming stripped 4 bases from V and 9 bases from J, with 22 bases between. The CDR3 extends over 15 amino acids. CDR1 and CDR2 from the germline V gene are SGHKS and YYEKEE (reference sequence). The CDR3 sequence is CASSQGDQPGAQAFF. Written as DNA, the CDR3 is TGTGCCAGCAGCCAAGGGGATCAACCAGGGGCCCAAGCTTTCTTT.

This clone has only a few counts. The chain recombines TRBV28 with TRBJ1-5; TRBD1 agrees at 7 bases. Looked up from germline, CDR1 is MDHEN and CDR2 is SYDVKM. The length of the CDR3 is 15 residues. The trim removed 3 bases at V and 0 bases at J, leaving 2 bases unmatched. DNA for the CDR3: TGTGCCAGCAGTTTTGAGGGGGCTAGCAATCAGCCCCAGCATTTT. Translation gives CASSFEGASNQPQHF.

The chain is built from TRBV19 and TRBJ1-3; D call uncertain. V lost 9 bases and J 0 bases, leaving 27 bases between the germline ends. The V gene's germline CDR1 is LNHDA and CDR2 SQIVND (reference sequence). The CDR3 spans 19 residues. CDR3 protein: CASAGSTLIQRNSGNTIYF. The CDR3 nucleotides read TGTGCCAGCGCAGGTTCAACCCTAATTCAAAGGAACTCTGGAAACACCATATATTTT.

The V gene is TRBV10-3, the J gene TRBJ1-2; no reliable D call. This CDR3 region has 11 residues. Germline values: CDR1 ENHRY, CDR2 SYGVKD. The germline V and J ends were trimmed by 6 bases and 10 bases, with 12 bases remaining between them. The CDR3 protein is CAIRWEEYYTF. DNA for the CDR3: TGTGCCATCAGATGGGAGGAATACTACACCTTC.

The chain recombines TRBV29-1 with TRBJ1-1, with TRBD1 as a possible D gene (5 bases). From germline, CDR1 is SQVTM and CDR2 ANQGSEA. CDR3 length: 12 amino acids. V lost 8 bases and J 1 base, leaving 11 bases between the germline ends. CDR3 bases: TGCAGCTCAACCCAGGGGAACACTGAAGCTTTCTTT. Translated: CSSTQGNTEAFF.